The present entry profiles one T cell receptor beta chain with its context. These data come from a study of Ad26.COV2.S vaccination and SARS-CoV-2 variants. The germline gives CDR1 SGHAT, CDR2 FQNNGV. The CDR3 is 14 amino acids. V was pared by 1 base and J by 10 bases, with 9 bases of the junction left unmatched. Profiling relied on immunoSEQ multiplex PCR, and the TCRdb table lists in-frame clones only, not all of them. Of about 480,000 clones listed, around nine tenths are singletons. Treatment defined: 19 received Ad26.COV2.S at low or high dose, single or two shots; about 5 received placebo; per-sample allocation not given. Collection of samples fell on day 63 after the first vaccine or placebo injection. In Boston, an adult donor aged 18-55 years took part.

The TCR originated in a person between 18 and 59 years old who received the Ad26.COV2.S COVID-19 vaccine or a placebo. The gene calls are TRBV11-2 and TRBJ1-1, with 7 positions matching TRBD1. The sample here was peripheral blood, taken in a trial of Ad26.COV2.S vaccine versus placebo. CDR3 in DNA: TGTGCCAGCAGCTTAGGGGGGACGAACAGGGGAGCTTTCTTT. Its protein is CASSLGGTNRGAFF.